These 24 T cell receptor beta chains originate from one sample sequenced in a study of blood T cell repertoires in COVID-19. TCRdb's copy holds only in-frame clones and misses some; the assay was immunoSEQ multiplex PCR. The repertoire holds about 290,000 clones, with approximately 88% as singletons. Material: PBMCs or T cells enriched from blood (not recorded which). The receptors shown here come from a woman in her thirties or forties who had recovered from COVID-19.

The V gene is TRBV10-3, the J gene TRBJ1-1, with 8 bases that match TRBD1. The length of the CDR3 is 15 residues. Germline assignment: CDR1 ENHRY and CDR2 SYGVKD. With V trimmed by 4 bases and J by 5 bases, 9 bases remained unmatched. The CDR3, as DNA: TGTGCCATCAGTGGTCCCCAGGGGGCGCGAACTGAAGCTTTCTTT. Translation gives CAISGPQGARTEAFF.

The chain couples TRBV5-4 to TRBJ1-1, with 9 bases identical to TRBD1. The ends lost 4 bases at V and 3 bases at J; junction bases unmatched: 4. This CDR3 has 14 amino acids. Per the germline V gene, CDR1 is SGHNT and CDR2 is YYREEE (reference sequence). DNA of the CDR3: TGTGCCAGCAGCCCAGGACAGGGGCACACTGAAGCTTTCTTT. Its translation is CASSPGQGHTEAFF.

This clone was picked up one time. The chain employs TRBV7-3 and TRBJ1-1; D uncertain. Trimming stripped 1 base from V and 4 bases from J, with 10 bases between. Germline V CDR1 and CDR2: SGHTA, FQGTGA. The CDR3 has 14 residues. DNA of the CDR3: TGTGCCAGCAGCTTAAGTCCCGGTACCACTGAAGCTTTCTTT. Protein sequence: CASSLSPGTTEAFF.

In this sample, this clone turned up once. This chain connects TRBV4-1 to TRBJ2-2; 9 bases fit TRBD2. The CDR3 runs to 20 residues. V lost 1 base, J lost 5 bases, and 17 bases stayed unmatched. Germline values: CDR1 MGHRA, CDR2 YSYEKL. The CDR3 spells CASSQAWARSGGRRTGELFF. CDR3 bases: TGCGCCAGCAGCCAAGCATGGGCGCGTAGCGGGGGCCGGAGGACCGGGGAGCTGTTTTTT.

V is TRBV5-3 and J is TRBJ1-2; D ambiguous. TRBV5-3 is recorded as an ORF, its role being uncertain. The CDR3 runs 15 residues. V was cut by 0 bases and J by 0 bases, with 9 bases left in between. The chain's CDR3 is CARSLARASNYGYTF. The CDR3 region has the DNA TGTGCCAGAAGCTTGGCCCGCGCTTCTAACTATGGCTACACCTTC.

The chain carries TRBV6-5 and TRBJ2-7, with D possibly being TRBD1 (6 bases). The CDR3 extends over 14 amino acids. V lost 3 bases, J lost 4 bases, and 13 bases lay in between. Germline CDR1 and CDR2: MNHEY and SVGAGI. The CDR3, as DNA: TGTGCCAGCAGTTATGGTGGCAGGGGATACGAGCAGTACTTC. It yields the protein CASSYGGRGYEQYF.

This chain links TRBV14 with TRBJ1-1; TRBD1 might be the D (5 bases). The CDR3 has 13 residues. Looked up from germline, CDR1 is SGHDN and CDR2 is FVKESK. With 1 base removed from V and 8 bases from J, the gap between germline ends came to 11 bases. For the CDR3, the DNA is TGTGCCAGCAGCCAAGGGTGGGCAGGGGAAGCTTTCTTT. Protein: CASSQGWAGEAFF.

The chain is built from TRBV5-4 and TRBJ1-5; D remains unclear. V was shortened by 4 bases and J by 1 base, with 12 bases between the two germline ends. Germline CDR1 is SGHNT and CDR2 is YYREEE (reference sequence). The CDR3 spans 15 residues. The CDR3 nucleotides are TGTGCCAGCAGCCGCGCCCCCGGGAGCAATCAGCCCCAGCATTTT. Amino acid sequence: CASSRAPGSNQPQHF.

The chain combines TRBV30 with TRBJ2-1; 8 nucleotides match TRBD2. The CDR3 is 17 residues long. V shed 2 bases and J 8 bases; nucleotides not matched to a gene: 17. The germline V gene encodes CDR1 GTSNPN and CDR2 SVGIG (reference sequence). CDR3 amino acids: CAWSLPQGLAGNHEQFF. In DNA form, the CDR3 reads TGTGCCTGGAGTCTCCCCCAGGGGCTAGCGGGTAACCATGAGCAGTTCTTC.

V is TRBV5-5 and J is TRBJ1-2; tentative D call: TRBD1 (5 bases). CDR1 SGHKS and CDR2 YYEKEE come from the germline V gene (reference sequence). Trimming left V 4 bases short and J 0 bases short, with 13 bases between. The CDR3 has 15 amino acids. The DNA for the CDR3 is TGTGCCAGCAGCCCGACGACAGAGACTAACTATGGCTACACCTTC. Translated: CASSPTTETNYGYTF.

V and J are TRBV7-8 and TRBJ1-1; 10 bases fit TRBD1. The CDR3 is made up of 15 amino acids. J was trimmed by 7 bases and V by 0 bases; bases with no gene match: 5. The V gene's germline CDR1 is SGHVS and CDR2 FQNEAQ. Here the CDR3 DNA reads TGTGCCAGCAGCTTAGCTGACAGGGGGCAAGGTGAAGCTTTCTTT. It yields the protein CASSLADRGQGEAFF.

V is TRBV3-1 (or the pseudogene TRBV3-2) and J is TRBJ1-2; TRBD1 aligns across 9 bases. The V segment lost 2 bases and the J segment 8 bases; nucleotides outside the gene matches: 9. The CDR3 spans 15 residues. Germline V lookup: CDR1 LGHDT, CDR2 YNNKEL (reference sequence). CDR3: CASSQYSTGGSGYTF. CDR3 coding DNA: TGTGCCAGCAGCCAATATTCGACAGGGGGAAGCGGCTACACCTTC.

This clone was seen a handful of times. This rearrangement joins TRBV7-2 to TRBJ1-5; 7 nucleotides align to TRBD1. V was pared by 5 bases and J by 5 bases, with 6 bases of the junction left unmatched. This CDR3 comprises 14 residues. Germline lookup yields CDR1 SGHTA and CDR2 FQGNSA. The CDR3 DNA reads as TGTGCCAGCAGCCCCTTTCAGGGGGATCAGCCCCAGCATTTT. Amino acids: CASSPFQGDQPQHF.

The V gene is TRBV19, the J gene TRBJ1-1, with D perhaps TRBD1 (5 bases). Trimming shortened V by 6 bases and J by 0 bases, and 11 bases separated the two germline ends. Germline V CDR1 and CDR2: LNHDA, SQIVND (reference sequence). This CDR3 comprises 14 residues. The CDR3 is CASSRQIMNTEAFF. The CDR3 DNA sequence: TGTGCCAGTAGCCGACAGATCATGAACACTGAAGCTTTCTTT.

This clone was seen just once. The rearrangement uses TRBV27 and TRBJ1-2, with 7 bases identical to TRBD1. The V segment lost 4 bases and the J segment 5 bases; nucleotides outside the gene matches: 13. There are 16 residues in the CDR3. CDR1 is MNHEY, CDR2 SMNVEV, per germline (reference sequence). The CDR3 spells CASSSQPTGSRYGYTF. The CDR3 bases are TGTGCCAGCAGTTCCCAACCGACAGGGTCGAGGTATGGCTACACCTTC.

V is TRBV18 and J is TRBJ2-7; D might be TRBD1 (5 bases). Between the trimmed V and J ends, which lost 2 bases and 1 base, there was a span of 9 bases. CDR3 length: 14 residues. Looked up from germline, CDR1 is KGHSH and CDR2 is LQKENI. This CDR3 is CASSPSTGSYEQYF. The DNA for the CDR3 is TGTGCCAGCTCACCAAGTACAGGATCCTACGAGCAGTACTTC.

CDR3 amino acids: CASSNGLVVSTGELFF. The CDR3 nucleotides read TGCGCCAGCAGCAATGGACTAGTGGTTTCCACCGGGGAGCTGTTTTTT. J is TRBJ2-2 and V is TRBV5-1, with 7 nucleotides matching TRBD2. V lost 4 bases, J lost 4 bases, and 10 bases stayed unmatched. CDR1 and CDR2 (germline): SGHRS, YFSETQ. This CDR3 is built from 16 residues.

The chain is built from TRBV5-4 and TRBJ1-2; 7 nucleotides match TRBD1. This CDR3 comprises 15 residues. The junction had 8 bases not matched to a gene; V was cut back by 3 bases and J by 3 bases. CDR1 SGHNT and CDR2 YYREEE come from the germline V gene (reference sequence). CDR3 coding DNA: TGTGCCAGCAGCTCGCCGGACAGGATAGACTATGGCTACACCTTC. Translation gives CASSSPDRIDYGYTF.

This CDR3 is CAWTRTALQDTEAFF. For the CDR3, the DNA is TGTGCCTGGACCCGGACAGCCCTGCAAGACACTGAAGCTTTCTTT. The V call is TRBV30, the J call TRBJ1-1; the D gene is possibly TRBD1 (6 bases). In germline, CDR1 is GTSNPN, CDR2 SVGIG (reference sequence). The CDR3 loop spans 15 amino acids. V lost 4 bases to trimming and J lost 3 bases, with 18 bases between them.

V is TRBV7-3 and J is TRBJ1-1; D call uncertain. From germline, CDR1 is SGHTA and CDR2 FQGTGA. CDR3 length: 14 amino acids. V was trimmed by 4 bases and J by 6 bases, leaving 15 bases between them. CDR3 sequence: CASSSEDRRAEAFF. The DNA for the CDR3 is TGTGCCAGCAGCTCCGAGGACCGGAGGGCTGAAGCTTTCTTT.

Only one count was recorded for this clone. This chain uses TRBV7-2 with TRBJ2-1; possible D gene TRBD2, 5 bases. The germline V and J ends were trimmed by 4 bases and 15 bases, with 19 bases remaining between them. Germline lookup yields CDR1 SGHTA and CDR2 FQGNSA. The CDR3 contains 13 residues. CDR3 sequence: CASSSAGREGRFF. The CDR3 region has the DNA TGTGCCAGCAGCTCCGCCGGTCGAGAGGGTCGGTTCTTC.

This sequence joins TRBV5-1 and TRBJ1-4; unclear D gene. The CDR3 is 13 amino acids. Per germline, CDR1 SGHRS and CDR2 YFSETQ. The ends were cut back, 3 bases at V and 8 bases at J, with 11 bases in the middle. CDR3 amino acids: CASSWGGGEKLFF. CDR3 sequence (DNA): TGCGCCAGCAGCTGGGGAGGCGGGGAAAAACTGTTTTTT.

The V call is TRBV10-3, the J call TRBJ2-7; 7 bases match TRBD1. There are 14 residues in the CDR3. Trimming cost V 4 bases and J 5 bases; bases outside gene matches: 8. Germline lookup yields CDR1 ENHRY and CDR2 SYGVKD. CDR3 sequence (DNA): TGTGCCATCAGTGCAAGACAGGGTAAGAACGAGCAGTACTTC. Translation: CAISARQGKNEQYF.

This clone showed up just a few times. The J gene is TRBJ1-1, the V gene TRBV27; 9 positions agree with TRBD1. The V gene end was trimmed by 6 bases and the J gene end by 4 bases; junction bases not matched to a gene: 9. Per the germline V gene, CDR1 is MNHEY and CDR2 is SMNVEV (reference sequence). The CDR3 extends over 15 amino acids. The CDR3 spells CASRGGQGVGTEAFF. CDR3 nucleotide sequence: TGTGCCAGCAGGGGGGGACAGGGCGTCGGCACTGAAGCTTTCTTT.